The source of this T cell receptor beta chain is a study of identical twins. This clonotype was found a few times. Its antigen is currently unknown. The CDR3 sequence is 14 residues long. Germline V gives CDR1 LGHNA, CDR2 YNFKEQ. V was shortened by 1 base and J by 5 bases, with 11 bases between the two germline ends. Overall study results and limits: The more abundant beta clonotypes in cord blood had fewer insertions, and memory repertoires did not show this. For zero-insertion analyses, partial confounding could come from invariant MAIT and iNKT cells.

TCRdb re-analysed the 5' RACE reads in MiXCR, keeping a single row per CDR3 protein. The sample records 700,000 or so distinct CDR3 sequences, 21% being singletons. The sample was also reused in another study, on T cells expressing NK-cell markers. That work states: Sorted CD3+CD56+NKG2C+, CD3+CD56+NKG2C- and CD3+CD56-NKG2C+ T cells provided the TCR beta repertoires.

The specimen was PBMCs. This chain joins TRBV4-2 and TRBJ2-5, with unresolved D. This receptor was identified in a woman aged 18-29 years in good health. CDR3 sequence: CASSQGYLRETQYF. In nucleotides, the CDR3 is TGTGCCAGCAGCCAAGGGTACTTACGGGAGACCCAGTACTTC.